These 20 T cell receptor beta chains originate from one sample sequenced in a study of T cells in Graves' hyperthyroidism and ophthalmopathy. RNA transcripts yielded amplified TCR beta CDR3 regions. Initially, a first-round RT-PCR of the TCR CDR3 employed the HTBI primer set. MiXCR, run by TCRdb on the multiplex PCR reads, gives a single entry per CDR3 protein. The sample yields some 620,000 distinct CDR3 sequences, 15% to 20% seen once. The specimen sequenced was blood. The receptors originated from a woman between 25 and 40 years old with Graves' hyperthyroidism.

This clonotype was counted ten times or more. The chain joins TRBV10-3 to TRBJ1-1; no clear D gene. The CDR3 length is 15 residues. Germline V gene lookup returns CDR1 ENHRY and CDR2 SYGVKD. The V gene lost 2 bases and the J gene lost 2 bases, with 12 bases spanning the gap. The CDR3 DNA reads TGTGCCATCAGTGAGGGTGCGGGGAGTAACACTGAAGCTTTCTTT. Translated, it gives CAISEGAGSNTEAFF.

This clonotype was recorded many times. This chain joins TRBV6-1 and TRBJ2-3, with TRBD1 matching 7 bases. The CDR3 has 15 residues. Germline CDR1 reads MNHNS; CDR2 reads SASEGT. The trim removed 5 bases at V and 4 bases at J, leaving 9 bases unmatched. CDR3 DNA sequence: TGTGCCAGCAGTCCCCCAGGGGGTAAGGCAGATACGCAGTATTTT. Translated: CASSPPGGKADTQYF.

This clonotype has at least ten counts. This chain connects TRBV2 to TRBJ1-4; D is unresolved. V was trimmed by 3 bases and J by 7 bases, leaving 12 bases between them. The germline gives CDR1 SNHLY, CDR2 FYNNEI. This CDR3 has 14 residues. DNA for the CDR3: TGTGCCAGCAGTGATAACGGGAGCGCTGAAAAACTGTTTTTT. Translating gives CASSDNGSAEKLFF. Based on the CDR3 plus reference TRBV2 and TRBJ1-4, the full variable domain is EPEVTQTPSHQVTQMGQEVILRCVPISNHLYFYWYRQILGQKVEFLVSFYNNEISEKSEIFDDQFSVERPDGSNFTLKIRSTKLEDSAMYFCASSDNGSAEKLFFGSGTQLSVL.

This clonotype was observed a handful of times. CDR3 amino acids: CASSLISSGPTGELFF. CDR3 DNA sequence: TGTGCCAGCAGCTTAATATCTAGCGGACCGACCGGGGAGCTGTTTTTT. V usage is TRBV7-2 and J usage is TRBJ2-2; 7 positions match TRBD2. CDR3 size: 16 residues. Germline V CDR1 and CDR2: SGHTA, FQGNSA. The J segment lost 5 bases and the V segment lost 2 bases, leaving 8 bases of the junction unmatched.

The J gene is TRBJ1-5, the V gene TRBV6-1; D call uncertain. CDR3 length equals 16 residues. V lost 7 bases to trimming and J lost 2 bases, with 18 bases between them. CDR1 and CDR2 (germline): MNHNS, SASEGT. The CDR3 is CASTPQPGKGNQPQHF. The CDR3 bases are TGTGCCAGCACCCCCCAACCCGGGAAGGGCAATCAGCCCCAGCATTTT.

This clonotype was recorded at least ten times. The chain recombines TRBV28 with TRBJ1-1; no definite D call. Germline values: CDR1 MDHEN, CDR2 SYDVKM. The CDR3 totals 12 residues. The chain's CDR3 is CAATLMNTEAFF. DNA for the CDR3: TGTGCGGCGACTCTTATGAACACTGAAGCTTTCTTT.

This clonotype was observed at least ten times. The chain is built from TRBV28 and TRBJ2-5, with 7 nucleotides matching TRBD2. CDR1 MDHEN and CDR2 SYDVKM come from the germline V gene. The CDR3 is 15 residues long. Germline trimming cut 3 bases from V and 1 base from J; bases unmatched to any gene: 5. CDR3 DNA: TGTGCCAGCAGTTTTTACGGGAGGCCCCAAGAGACCCAGTACTTC. This translates into CASSFYGRPQETQYF. Full variable domain (outside the CDR3, taken from reference TRBV28 and TRBJ2-5): DVKVTQSSRYLVKRTGEKVFLECVQDMDHENMFWYRQDPGLGLRLIYFSYDVKMKEKGDIPEGYSVSREKKERFSLILESASTNQTSMYLCASSFYGRPQETQYFGPGTRLLVL.

In its sample, this clonotype was seen a few times. The rearrangement uses TRBV4-3 and TRBJ2-1; D might be TRBD2 (5 bases). V was trimmed by 0 bases and J by 5 bases, leaving 20 bases between them. Germline lookup yields CDR1 LGHNA and CDR2 YSLEER. This CDR3 has 18 amino acids. The CDR3 DNA reads as TGCGCCAGCAGCCAAGACTGGGGTTCGTTTGGAGGTAACAATGAGCAGTTCTTC. This encodes CASSQDWGSFGGNNEQFF.

This clonotype has more than one count but fewer than ten. The V call is TRBV5-1, the J call TRBJ1-1, with D possibly being TRBD1 (5 bases). The CDR3 sequence is 12 residues long. CDR1 is SGHRS, CDR2 YFSETQ, per germline. V dropped 5 bases and J dropped 1 base, with 6 bases sitting between them. CDR3 sequence: CASRGTNTEAFF. CDR3 sequence (DNA): TGCGCCAGCAGAGGGACGAACACTGAAGCTTTCTTT.

CDR3 in amino acids: CASSRAQGEAFF. For the CDR3, the DNA is TGTGCCAGCAGTAGGGCTCAAGGTGAAGCTTTCTTT. The rearrangement uses TRBV6-1 and TRBJ1-1, with D uncertain. CDR3 length: 12 amino acids. With 5 bases removed from V and 7 bases from J, the gap between germline ends came to 11 bases. The germline V gene has CDR1 MNHNS and CDR2 SASEGT.

This clonotype was found many times. The chain combines TRBV5-1 with TRBJ2-2, with 7 bases aligning to TRBD2. The V segment lost 0 bases and the J segment 6 bases; nucleotides outside the gene matches: 5. The CDR3 covers 15 residues. Germline CDR1 SGHRS, CDR2 YFSETQ. The CDR3 sequence: CASSLAAGRAGELFF. For the CDR3, the DNA is TGCGCCAGCAGCTTGGCGGCAGGGAGGGCCGGGGAGCTGTTTTTT.

Ten or more counts support this clonotype. CDR3 region: CASSSEVATNEKLFF. In DNA form, the CDR3 reads TGTGCCAGCAGTAGCGAGGTTGCAACTAATGAAAAACTGTTTTTT. J is TRBJ1-4 and V is TRBV2, with no clear D. Per germline, CDR1 SNHLY and CDR2 FYNNEI. The length of the CDR3 is 15 residues. The ends were cut back, 5 bases at V and 0 bases at J, with 10 bases in the middle.

The chain couples TRBV28 to TRBJ1-2; maybe TRBD1 (5 bases). CDR3 length: 16 residues. With 2 bases removed from V and 2 bases from J, the gap between germline ends came to 15 bases. The germline V gene encodes CDR1 MDHEN and CDR2 SYDVKM. The CDR3 DNA reads TGTGCCAGCAGTTTACCCCTCGGGACTGGGAACTATGGCTACACCTTC. Residues: CASSLPLGTGNYGYTF.

In this sample, this clonotype turned up many times. The rearrangement links TRBV27 to TRBJ2-1, with TRBD2 identical over 12 bases. Looked up from germline, CDR1 is MNHEY and CDR2 is SMNVEV (reference sequence). CDR3 length equals 19 residues. V lost 1 base to trimming and J lost 4 bases; unmatched junction nucleotides: 11. This CDR3 is CASSLFLRLAGVGYNEQFF. DNA of the CDR3: TGTGCCAGCAGTTTATTTCTTAGACTAGCGGGAGTGGGTTACAATGAGCAGTTCTTC.

This clonotype was counted between two and nine times. The chain combines TRBV5-8 with TRBJ2-7; 8 bases map to TRBD2. From germline, CDR1 is SGHTS and CDR2 YDEGEE. The ends lost 6 bases at V and 0 bases at J; junction bases unmatched: 8. The CDR3 length is 15 residues. The CDR3: CASTHRGGSSYEQYF. CDR3 nucleotides: TGTGCCAGCACCCACCGCGGGGGGAGCTCCTACGAGCAGTACTTC. Drawing the rest from reference TRBV5-8 and TRBJ2-7, the complete variable domain is EAGVTQSPTHLIKTRGQQATLRCSPISGHTSVYWYQQALGLGLQFLLWYDEGEERNRGNFPPRFSGRQFPNYSSELNVNALELEDSALYLCASTHRGGSSYEQYFGPGTRLTVT.

This clonotype was seen ten or more times. The chain couples TRBV28 to TRBJ1-5; 7 positions agree with TRBD1. V shed 7 bases, J shed 4 bases, and the junction held 4 bases outside the gene matches. CDR1 is MDHEN, CDR2 SYDVKM, per germline. This CDR3 comprises 13 residues. Here the CDR3 DNA reads TGTGCCAGCATCCGCAGGGGGAATCAGCCCCAGCATTTT. Translating it yields CASIRRGNQPQHF.

The J gene is TRBJ1-5, the V gene TRBV20-1; perhaps TRBD1 as D (5 bases). The CDR3 covers 17 residues. The ends were cut back, 2 bases at V and 0 bases at J, with 17 bases in the middle. Germline V CDR1 and CDR2: DFQATT, SNEGSKA (reference sequence). CDR3 residues: CSARPSGVVFSNQPQHF. The CDR3 nucleotides read TGCAGTGCTAGACCATCGGGGGTTGTGTTTAGCAATCAGCCCCAGCATTTT.

For this clonotype: A much larger clone differs by one base, so this may be a read error. V is TRBV3-1 and J is TRBJ2-1; 7 bases line up with TRBD1. CDR3 length: 15 residues. CDR1 and CDR2 (germline): LGHDT, YNNKEL (reference sequence). Here the CDR3 DNA reads TGTGCCAGCAGCCTAGACTACAGGGGACACAATGAGCTGTTCTTC. The encoded protein is CASSLDYRGHNELFF.

This clonotype was recorded a few times. CDR3 coding DNA: TGCGCCAGCAGCTTAGGGGGGATTAGAACTAGCGGGGCCTACGAGCAGTACTTC. Protein: CASSLGGIRTSGAYEQYF. V and J are TRBV5-1 and TRBJ2-7; 10 bases match TRBD2. Per germline, CDR1 SGHRS and CDR2 YFSETQ. The CDR3 covers 18 residues. V dropped 2 bases and J dropped 2; count of bases not matched to a gene: 13.

The chain links TRBV28 to TRBJ1-5, with D possibly being TRBD1 (5 bases). The CDR3 is 15 amino acids. CDR1 and CDR2 (germline): MDHEN, SYDVKM. The V and J ends lost 5 bases and 5 bases respectively, with 16 bases between them. The CDR3 nucleotides are TGTGCCAGCAGTCCGGCGAGGGACGGGGATCAGCCCCAGCATTTT. Residues: CASSPARDGDQPQHF. The entire variable domain, with the rest obtained from reference TRBV28 and TRBJ1-5, is as follows: DVKVTQSSRYLVKRTGEKVFLECVQDMDHENMFWYRQDPGLGLRLIYFSYDVKMKEKGDIPEGYSVSREKKERFSLILESASTNQTSMYLCASSPARDGDQPQHFGDGTRLSIL.